This is a list of T cell receptor beta chains from one sample in a study of T cell repertoires in cytomegalovirus infection. TCRdb called the reads again in MiXCR, with one record for every CDR3 protein. The table lists 200,000 to 300,000 distinct CDR3 sequences, around 8.7% of them singletons. The sequenced material came from PBMCs. The receptors were gathered from a human donor in good health (CMV status not recorded). Some clones in this sample may be carry-over from other donors' samples. CDR3s include the opening cysteine and the closing phenylalanine or tryptophan. Each record gives: V gene, clone size, J gene, D gene, CDR3 DNA, CDR3 protein. A D gene is named only where the DNA matches it firmly. The size of a clone is reported for some rows only, either as once, few or many, or as a class for expanded clones.

TRBV5-3	once	TRBJ2-3	TRBD2	TGTGCCAGCAGCTTATCTCCGGCGGGAGGGCCCTCAGATACGCAGTATTTT	CASSLSPAGGPSDTQYF
TRBV7-2	NA	TRBJ2-7	TRBD2	TGTGCCAGCAGCTTACCCCGGACTAGCGGTTACGAGCAGTACTTC	CASSLPRTSGYEQYF
TRBV7-2	many	TRBJ2-7	NA	TGTGCCAGCAGCTTAGTCGGAGGGAAAAACGAGCAGTACTTC	CASSLVGGKNEQYF
TRBV7-2	few	TRBJ1-1	NA	TGTGCCAGCAGCTTAGCTAGGAGGGGCGCGTACACTGAAGCTTTCTTT	CASSLARRGAYTEAFF
TRBV7-2	many	TRBJ1-3	NA	TGTGCCAGCAGCTGGGGCAGGGGACGAAGCTCTGGAAACACCATATATTTT	CASSWGRGRSSGNTIYF
TRBV5-1	many	TRBJ2-3	NA	TGCGCCAGCAGCATATCTTGGACGGGGGTCACAGATACGCAGTATTTT	CASSISWTGVTDTQYF
TRBV20-1	NA	TRBJ2-1	TRBD2	TGCAGTGCTAGAGATCCGGCCAGCGGGAGGGCCGGGGCGGAGTTCTTC	CSARDPASGRAGAEFF
TRBV7-6	many	TRBJ2-5	TRBD2	TGTGCCAGCAGCACCCCGGGACTAGCGGGTGAGACCCAGTACTTC	CASSTPGLAGETQYF
TRBV20-1	many	TRBJ2-7	NA	TGCAGTGCTAGACGGGGCTCGGGGGTCGAGCAGTACTTC	CSARRGSGVEQYF
TRBV28	few	TRBJ1-1	NA	TGTGCCACCGACACGGGCATGAACACTGAAGCTTTCTTT	CATDTGMNTEAFF
TRBV11-2	many	TRBJ2-7	NA	TGTGCCAGCAGCTTAATCGGAAGGCTCCAGGGGAGACACGAGCAGTACTTC	CASSLIGRLQGRHEQYF
TRBV6-2/TRBV6-3	many	TRBJ1-5	NA	TGTGCCAGCAGTCCCGGGGAAAATCAGCCCCAGCATTTT	CASSPGENQPQHF
TRBV4-3	many	TRBJ1-6	TRBD1	TGCGCCAGCAGCCAAGGACAGGGTAATTCACCCCTCCACTTT	CASSQGQGNSPLHF
TRBV7-2	many	TRBJ1-1	NA	TGTGCCAGCAGCTCCATTTTGGGGAACACTGAAGCTTTCTTT	CASSSILGNTEAFF
TRBV7-2	many	TRBJ1-5	NA	TGTGCCAGCAGCTTATTTTTGGCCGAGAATCAGCCCCAGCATTTT	CASSLFLAENQPQHF
TRBV5-8	NA	TRBJ1-1	NA	TGTGCCAGCACACCCACAGGTGCGGGGACTGAAGCTTTCTTT	CASTPTGAGTEAFF
TRBV24-1	many	TRBJ2-1	NA	TGTGCCACCAGTGGCGAGGGGGGTATGCAGTTCTTC	CATSGEGGMQFF
TRBV18	NA	TRBJ1-2	TRBD1	TGTGCCAGCTCACCAGGGACAGGGGGCTATGGCTACACCTTC	CASSPGTGGYGYTF
TRBV7-2	many	TRBJ2-7	NA	TGTGCCAGCAGCCAAAAGGGGGTGGGAGCCTACGAGCAGTACTTC	CASSQKGVGAYEQYF
TRBV19	NA	TRBJ2-3	NA	TGTGCCAGTAGTCAGACCGGGGGAACCACAGATACGCAGTATTTT	CASSQTGGTTDTQYF
TRBV6-2/TRBV6-3	few	TRBJ1-1	NA	TGTGCCAGCAAAATTCGAGGGGTCGGCACTGAAGCTTTCTTT	CASKIRGVGTEAFF
TRBV7-8	many	TRBJ1-4	NA	TGTGCCAGCAGCTTCCCGGGACGAGTTAATGAAAAACTGTTTTTT	CASSFPGRVNEKLFF
TRBV6-6	many	TRBJ2-5	TRBD1	TGTGCCAGCAGTTTCGGGACAGGGGGCGAAGAGACCCAGTACTTC	CASSFGTGGEETQYF
TRBV7-2	many	TRBJ2-1	NA	TGTGCCAGCAGCTTTGGGGGGGCTTCCTACAATGAGCAGTTCTTC	CASSFGGASYNEQFF
TRBV7-9	many	TRBJ1-2	NA	TGTGCCAGCAGCTGGGAGCGGCGGGGGGATGGCTACACCTTC	CASSWERRGDGYTF
TRBV11-1	many	TRBJ1-5	NA	TGTGCCAGCAGCTTAGAGGAGAATCAGCCCCAGCATTTT	CASSLEENQPQHF
TRBV12-3/TRBV12-4	many	TRBJ1-2	NA	TGTGCCAGCAAAATAGGGACGACGGGCGGCTACACCTTC	CASKIGTTGGYTF
TRBV20-1	NA	TRBJ2-7	NA	TGCAGTGCGATTTGGCGTGACACCCCCTACGAGCAGTACTTC	CSAIWRDTPYEQYF
TRBV7-2	many	TRBJ2-3	TRBD1	TGTGCCAGCAGCAGCGACAGGGGGCTCGATACGCAGTATTTT	CASSSDRGLDTQYF
TRBV19	NA	TRBJ1-3	TRBD1	TGTGCCAGTAGCACAGGGGGGTTCGCTGGAAACACCATATATTTT	CASSTGGFAGNTIYF
TRBV20-1	NA	TRBJ1-5	TRBD1	TGCAGTGCAGTTGAGACCGGGACAGGGGCTCAGCCCCAGCATTTT	CSAVETGTGAQPQHF
TRBV20-1	few	TRBJ2-1	NA	TGCAGTGCAACCGAGGGTGGGGTAGGACGGGACAATGAGCAGTTCTTC	CSATEGGVGRDNEQFF
TRBV6-1	many	TRBJ1-1	NA	TGTGCCAGCATTCGGATGTCGTCTGGCCCTGAAGCTTTCTTT	CASIRMSSGPEAFF
TRBV28	NA	TRBJ2-5	NA	TGTGCCAGCAGTTTATCGGGGTGGGAGACCCAGTACTTC	CASSLSGWETQYF
TRBV12-3/TRBV12-4	many	TRBJ2-7	TRBD2	TGTGCCAGCAAACTAGCGGGAGGTACCGAGCAGTACTTC	CASKLAGGTEQYF
TRBV4-3	few	TRBJ1-2	NA	TGCGCCAGCAGCCCAAACGTTGGTGCAGGCAGTGTATCCTATGGCTACACCTTC	CASSPNVGAGSVSYGYTF
TRBV7-2	many	TRBJ2-7	TRBD2	TGTGCCAGCACCGAGGGACTAGCGAGCTCCTACGAGCAGTACTTC	CASTEGLASSYEQYF
TRBV19	few	TRBJ1-1	NA	TGTGCCAGTAGTGGACAGATGACTGAAGCTTTCTTT	CASSGQMTEAFF
TRBV20-1	NA	TRBJ2-5	TRBD2	TGCAGTGCTAGACCGAGGACTAGCACACAAGAGACCCAGTACTTC	CSARPRTSTQETQYF
TRBV7-2	many	TRBJ2-5	TRBD2	TGTGCCAGCAGCGAAACGGGCGGGAGGGTCCAAGAGACCCAGTACTTC	CASSETGGRVQETQYF
TRBV5-1	NA	TRBJ2-7	NA	TGCGCCAGCAGCCCGCAAGGAATTAACCCACCTTCCTACGAGCAGTACTTC	CASSPQGINPPSYEQYF
TRBV7-9	many	TRBJ1-1	TRBD1	TGTGCCAGCAGCCAGACGGTCACAGGGGGCACTGAAGCTTTCTTT	CASSQTVTGGTEAFF
TRBV12-3/TRBV12-4	NA	TRBJ2-1	NA	TGTGCCAGCAGCCCGCGTGACAATGAGCGGTTCTTC	CASSPRDNERFF
TRBV18	many	TRBJ1-5	NA	TGTGCCAGCTCACCGGCAGGGGACCAGCCCCAGCATTTT	CASSPAGDQPQHF
TRBV7-2	many	TRBJ2-3	NA	TGTGCCAGCAGCGACAGTAGACTGACAGATACGCAGTATTTT	CASSDSRLTDTQYF
TRBV7-2	many	TRBJ1-5	TRBD1	TGTGCCAGCAGCCAGGGGGCAGGGGGTGGCAATCAGCCCCAGCATTTT	CASSQGAGGGNQPQHF
TRBV12-3/TRBV12-4	many	TRBJ2-1	NA	TGTGCCAGCAGTTTTGCGCAGGGTTCCTACAATGAGCAGTTCTTC	CASSFAQGSYNEQFF
TRBV5-1	NA	TRBJ1-6	TRBD1	TGCGCCAGCAGCCGGGACAGTATTAATTCACCCCTCCACTTT	CASSRDSINSPLHF
TRBV28	many	TRBJ1-6	NA	TGTGCCAGCAGGGAGGGTAATAATTCACCCCTCCACTTT	CASREGNNSPLHF
TRBV7-9	once	TRBJ2-3	TRBD2	TGTGCCAGCAGCTTCGGACTAGCGGGGGGCAAAGTGGCAGATACGCAGTATTTT	CASSFGLAGGKVADTQYF